Shown below are 19 T cell receptor beta chains from a single sample sequenced in a study of CD8+CD57+ T cells in acquired aplastic anemia. CDR3 and TCR beta VDJ profiling relied on a genomic DNA template. TCRdb ran MiXCR on the reads and lists one entry per CDR3 protein. This sample has about 270,000 distinct CDR3 sequences, with about 56% found just once. Sequenced material: sorted CD4+, CD8+, or CD8+CD57+ T cells (not recorded which) from PBMCs. Receptor source: a human donor with severe aplastic anemia or a healthy control (not recorded which).

The chain uses TRBV24-1 and TRBJ1-5, with 12 bases matching TRBD1. Germline-derived CDR1 and CDR2 are KGHDR and SFDVKD. This CDR3 contains 14 residues. CDR3 loop: CAAPGQGASQPQHF. In nucleotides, the CDR3 is TGTGCTGCTCCGGGACAGGGGGCCAGCCAGCCCCAGCATTTT.

The rearrangement uses TRBV5-1 and TRBJ1-6; 10 positions agree with TRBD1. This CDR3 has 15 residues. Germline-derived CDR1 and CDR2 are SGHRS and YFSETQ. The V gene end was trimmed by 4 bases and the J gene end by 9 bases; junction bases not matched to a gene: 7. The CDR3 DNA follows: TGCGCCAGCAGCCACGGGACAGGGGTATCTTCACCCCTCCACTTT. This translates into CASSHGTGVSSPLHF.

This rearrangement joins TRBV20-1 to TRBJ1-6, with a possible D match to TRBD1 (5 bases). This CDR3 contains 13 residues. The germline V gene has CDR1 DFQATT and CDR2 SNEGSKA (reference sequence). V lost 4 bases and J lost 7, with 11 bases in between. As DNA, the CDR3 is TGCAGTGCTACGGACACCCTGAATTCACCCCTCCACTTT. Its translation: CSATDTLNSPLHF.

This clonotype showed up just a few times. The CDR3 region is CSVEATGLIYEQYF. CDR3 bases: TGCAGCGTTGAGGCGACAGGATTGATCTACGAGCAGTACTTC. The V and J genes are TRBV29-1 and TRBJ2-7; maybe TRBD1 (6 bases). The CDR3 length is 14 residues. The V end lost 3 bases, the J end lost 3 bases, and 15 bases lay between the germline ends. The V gene's germline CDR1 is SQVTM and CDR2 ANQGSEA.

This clonotype was counted many times. The chain links TRBV20-1 to TRBJ2-7, with a weak D call TRBD2 (7 bases). V was shortened by 0 bases and J by 5 bases, with 17 bases between the two germline ends. This CDR3 is built from 15 residues. Germline CDR1 DFQATT, CDR2 SNEGSKA (reference sequence). CDR3 bases: TGCAGTGCTAGAGACAGCCGGGGGGCCGGGGACGAGCAGTACTTC. It specifies CSARDSRGAGDEQYF.

This clonotype has ten or more counts. The chain couples TRBV9 to TRBJ1-6, with D hard to call. The CDR3 has 13 amino acids. Trimming removed 6 bases from V and 7 bases from J, with 11 bases in between. CDR1 and CDR2 (germline): SGDLS, YYNGEE. The CDR3 region has the DNA TGTGCCAGCACCCCCGGGGAGAATTCACCCCTCCACTTT. This translates into CASTPGENSPLHF. Filled out from reference TRBV9 and TRBJ1-6, the complete variable domain reads DSGVTQTPKHLITATGQRVTLRCSPRSGDLSVYWYQQSLDQGLQFLIQYYNGEERAKGNILERFSAQQFPDLHSELNLSSLELGDSALYFCASTPGENSPLHFGNGTRLTVT.

This chain joins TRBV7-6 and TRBJ2-7, with a tentative D call TRBD1 (5 bases). V was trimmed by 1 base and J by 3 bases, leaving 13 bases between them. This CDR3 spans 15 amino acids. Germline V gives CDR1 SGHVS, CDR2 FNYEAQ. The CDR3 is CASSLVAGQGYEQYF. The DNA for the CDR3 is TGTGCCAGCAGCTTAGTAGCAGGGCAGGGCTACGAGCAGTACTTC.

The chain uses TRBV15 and TRBJ2-1; TRBD2 matches 11 bases. The CDR3 is made up of 19 amino acids. The ends lost 1 base at V and 7 bases at J; junction bases unmatched: 15. The germline V gene has CDR1 LNHNV and CDR2 YYDKDF (reference sequence). As DNA, the CDR3 is TGTGCCACCAGCAGAGTGGGTAGCGGGGGGGCGGTTTTCAGAAATGAGCAGTTCTTC. Residues: CATSRVGSGGAVFRNEQFF.

The genes are TRBV20-1 and TRBJ2-1; possibly TRBD1 for D (5 bases). Germline CDR1 is DFQATT and CDR2 is SNEGSKA (reference sequence). Trimming took off 3 bases at V and 3 bases at J, with 15 bases between the two ends. The CDR3 is 15 residues long. The CDR3 bases are TGCAGTGCTAGCACAGGCAGCATCGGCTACAATGAGCAGTTCTTC. Residues: CSASTGSIGYNEQFF.

This clonotype occurred a few times. The V and J genes are TRBV20-1 and TRBJ2-2; a weak D match, TRBD1 (5 bases). The CDR3 contains 13 residues. Germline V gene data show CDR1 as DFQATT and CDR2 as SNEGSKA (reference sequence). The CDR3: CIGQGSNTGELFF. DNA of the CDR3: TGCATAGGGCAGGGATCGAACACCGGGGAGCTGTTTTTT.

V usage is TRBV9 and J usage is TRBJ2-5; no clear D gene. Germline values: CDR1 SGDLS, CDR2 YYNGEE. The CDR3 contains 15 residues. Trimming took off 2 bases at V and 1 base at J, with 12 bases between the two ends. The CDR3 protein is CASSVASGSQETQYF. CDR3 coding DNA: TGTGCCAGCAGCGTGGCCTCGGGCAGCCAAGAGACCCAGTACTTC.

This clonotype was recorded a few times. V and J are TRBV20-1 and TRBJ2-5; weak D call: TRBD2 (5 bases). Per the germline V gene, CDR1 is DFQATT and CDR2 is SNEGSKA (reference sequence). The CDR3 length is 14 residues. V lost 5 bases and J lost 5, with 18 bases in between. The CDR3 region is CSAAPGKGLETQYF. Here the CDR3 DNA reads TGCAGTGCTGCCCCGGGAAAAGGGTTGGAGACCCAGTACTTC.

This sequence joins TRBV11-3 and TRBJ2-7; TRBD1 is a possible D gene (6 bases). CDR3 length equals 15 residues. Trimming stripped 5 bases from V and 6 bases from J, with 20 bases between. Germline values: CDR1 SGHNT, CDR2 YENEEA. As DNA, the CDR3 is TGTGCCAGCAGCGCGGCCTCACAGGGAGTGGGCGAGCAGTACTTC. It encodes CASSAASQGVGEQYF.

The table lists this clonotype with a few counts. The chain recombines TRBV2 with TRBJ1-5, with D uncertain. This CDR3 region has 13 residues. Germline CDR1 is SNHLY and CDR2 is FYNNEI. Between the trimmed V and J ends, which lost 2 bases and 6 bases, there was a span of 8 bases. The CDR3 here is CASSENSAQPQHF. The CDR3 DNA reads TGTGCCAGCAGTGAAAACAGTGCTCAGCCCCAGCATTTT.

This chain uses TRBV7-9 with TRBJ2-7; no definite D call. CDR1 and CDR2 (germline): SEHNR, FQNEAQ (reference sequence). The CDR3 extends over 14 amino acids. Trimming stripped 6 bases from V and 7 bases from J, with 19 bases between. CDR3 sequence reads: CASSPSRVYREQYF. The CDR3 coding sequence is TGTGCCAGCAGTCCTTCCCGAGTCTACAGAGAGCAGTACTTC.

The J gene is TRBJ1-1, the V gene TRBV6-5; D perhaps matches TRBD1 (6 bases). The CDR3 consists of 13 residues. Trimming cost V 5 bases and J 4 bases, with 11 bases left between them. Looked up from germline, CDR1 is MNHEY and CDR2 is SVGAGI. CDR3 loop: CASSERRGTEAFF. The DNA of the CDR3 is TGTGCCAGCAGTGAACGCAGGGGCACTGAAGCTTTCTTT.

This sequence joins TRBV6-2 or TRBV6-3 and TRBJ2-2; D is possibly TRBD1 (5 bases). Per germline, CDR1 MNHEY and CDR2 SVGEGT. Trimming cost V 7 bases and J 3 bases, with 9 bases left between them. This CDR3 region has 13 residues. The CDR3 bases are TGTGCCAGCACCGAACAGGACACCGGGGAGCTGTTTTTT. Protein: CASTEQDTGELFF.

This chain joins TRBV24-1 and TRBJ2-3; 9 bases align to TRBD1. The V gene's germline CDR1 is KGHDR and CDR2 SFDVKD. Trimming took 4 bases from V and 1 from J; bases not matched to a gene: 5. The CDR3 extends over 16 amino acids. In DNA, the CDR3 is TGTGCCACCAGTGAGGGGACAGGGTTGGGCACAGATACGCAGTATTTT. Its protein is CATSEGTGLGTDTQYF.

This clonotype was detected ten times or more. V gene TRBV15 combines with J gene TRBJ2-6; a weak D match, TRBD1 (6 bases). V was pared by 5 bases and J by 2 bases, with 22 bases between. Germline CDR1 is LNHNV and CDR2 is YYDKDF (reference sequence). CDR3 length equals 19 residues. The CDR3 DNA reads TGTGCCACCAGCTTGAAAGCGAGGGGGTATCAACCTGGGGCCAACGTCCTGACTTTC. Amino acids: CATSLKARGYQPGANVLTF.